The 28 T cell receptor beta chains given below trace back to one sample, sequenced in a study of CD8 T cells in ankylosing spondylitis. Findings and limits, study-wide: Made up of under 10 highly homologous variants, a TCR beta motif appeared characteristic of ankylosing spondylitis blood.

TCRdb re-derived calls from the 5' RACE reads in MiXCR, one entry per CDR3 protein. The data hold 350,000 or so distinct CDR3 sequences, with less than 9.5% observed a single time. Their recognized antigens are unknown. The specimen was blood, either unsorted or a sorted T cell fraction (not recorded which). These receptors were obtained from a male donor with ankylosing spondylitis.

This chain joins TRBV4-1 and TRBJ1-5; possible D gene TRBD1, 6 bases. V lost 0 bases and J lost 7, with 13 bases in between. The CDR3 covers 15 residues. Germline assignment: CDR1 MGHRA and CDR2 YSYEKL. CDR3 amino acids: CASSQDGRGYQPQHF. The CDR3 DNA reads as TGCGCCAGCAGCCAAGATGGGAGGGGGTACCAGCCCCAGCATTTT.

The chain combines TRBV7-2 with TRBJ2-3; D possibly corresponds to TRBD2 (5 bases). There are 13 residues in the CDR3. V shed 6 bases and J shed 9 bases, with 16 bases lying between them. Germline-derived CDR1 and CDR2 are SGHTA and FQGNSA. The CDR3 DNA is TGTGCCAGCAGGAGGACTGAGTACGAGACGCAGTATTTT. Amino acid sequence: CASRRTEYETQYF.

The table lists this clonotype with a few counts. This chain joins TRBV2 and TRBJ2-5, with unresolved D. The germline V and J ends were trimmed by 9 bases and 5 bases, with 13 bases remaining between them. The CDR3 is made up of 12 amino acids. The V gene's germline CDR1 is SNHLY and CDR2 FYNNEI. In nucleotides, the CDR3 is TGTGCCAGAAGGCGGCAGGCTGAGACCCAGTACTTC. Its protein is CARRRQAETQYF. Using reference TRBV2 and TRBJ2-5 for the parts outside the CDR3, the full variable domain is EPEVTQTPSHQVTQMGQEVILRCVPISNHLYFYWYRQILGQKVEFLVSFYNNEISEKSEIFDDQFSVERPDGSNFTLKIRSTKLEDSAMYFCARRRQAETQYFGPGTRLLVL.

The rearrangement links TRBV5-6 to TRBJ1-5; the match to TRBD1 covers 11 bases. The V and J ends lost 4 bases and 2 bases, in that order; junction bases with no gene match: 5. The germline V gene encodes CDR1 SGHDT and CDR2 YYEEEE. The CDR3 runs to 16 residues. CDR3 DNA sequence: TGTGCCAGCAGCCACGGGACAGGGGGGGGCAATCAGCCCCAGCATTTT. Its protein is CASSHGTGGGNQPQHF.

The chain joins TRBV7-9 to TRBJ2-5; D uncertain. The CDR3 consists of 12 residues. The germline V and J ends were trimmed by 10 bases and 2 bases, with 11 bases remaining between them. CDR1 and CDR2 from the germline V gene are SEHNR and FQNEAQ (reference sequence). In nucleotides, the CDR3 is TGTGCCATCGCCAGCCAGCAAGAGACCCAGTACTTC. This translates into CAIASQQETQYF.

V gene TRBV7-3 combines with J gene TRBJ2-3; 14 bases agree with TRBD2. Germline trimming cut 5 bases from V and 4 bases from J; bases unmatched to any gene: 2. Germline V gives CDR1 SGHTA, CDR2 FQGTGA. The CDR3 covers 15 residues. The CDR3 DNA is TGTGCCAGCAGCACGGGACTAGCGGGAGCAGATACGCAGTATTTT. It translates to CASSTGLAGADTQYF. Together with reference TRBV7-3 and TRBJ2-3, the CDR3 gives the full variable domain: GAGVSQTPSNKVTEKGKYVELRCDPISGHTALYWYRQSLGQGPEFLIYFQGTGAADDSGLPNDRFFAVRPEGSVSTLKIQRTERGDSAVYLCASSTGLAGADTQYFGPGTRLTVL.

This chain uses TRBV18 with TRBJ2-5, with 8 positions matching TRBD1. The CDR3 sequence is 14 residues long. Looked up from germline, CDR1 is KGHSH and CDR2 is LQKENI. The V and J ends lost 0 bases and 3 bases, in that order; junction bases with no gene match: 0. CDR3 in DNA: TGTGCCAGCTCACCACCGACAGGGGAAGAGACCCAGTACTTC. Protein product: CASSPPTGEETQYF.

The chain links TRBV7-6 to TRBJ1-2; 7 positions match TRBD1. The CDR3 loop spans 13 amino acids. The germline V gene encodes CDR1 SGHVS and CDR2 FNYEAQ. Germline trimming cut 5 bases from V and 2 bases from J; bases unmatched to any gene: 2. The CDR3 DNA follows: TGTGCCAGCAGCGACAGGGCGAACTATGGCTACACCTTC. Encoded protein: CASSDRANYGYTF.

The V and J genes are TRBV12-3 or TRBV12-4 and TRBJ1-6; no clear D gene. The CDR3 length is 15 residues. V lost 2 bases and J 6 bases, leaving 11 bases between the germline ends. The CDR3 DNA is TGTGCCAGCAGTTTACGGGCGCAGGTTAATTCACCCCTCCACTTT. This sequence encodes CASSLRAQVNSPLHF.

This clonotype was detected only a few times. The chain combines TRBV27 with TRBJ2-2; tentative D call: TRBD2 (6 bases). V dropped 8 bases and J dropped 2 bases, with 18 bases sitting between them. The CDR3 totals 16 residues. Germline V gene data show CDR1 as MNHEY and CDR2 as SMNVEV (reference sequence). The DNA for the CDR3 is TGTGCCAGCTTACGGATAGCGGAACTTAACACCGGGGAGCTGTTTTTT. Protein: CASLRIAELNTGELFF.

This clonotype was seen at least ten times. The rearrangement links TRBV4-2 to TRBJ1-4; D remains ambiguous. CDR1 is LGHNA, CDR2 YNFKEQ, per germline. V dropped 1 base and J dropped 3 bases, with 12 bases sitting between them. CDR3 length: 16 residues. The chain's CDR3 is CASSQGANPPNEKLFF. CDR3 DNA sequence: TGTGCCAGCAGCCAAGGAGCTAACCCACCTAATGAAAAACTGTTTTTT.

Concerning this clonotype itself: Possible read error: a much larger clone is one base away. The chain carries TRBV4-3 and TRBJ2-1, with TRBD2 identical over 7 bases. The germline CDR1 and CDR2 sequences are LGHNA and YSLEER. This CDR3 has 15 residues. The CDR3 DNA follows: TGCGCCAGCAGACAAGGCACGGGGGGTTACAATGAGCAGTTCTTC. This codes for CASRQGTGGYNEQFF.

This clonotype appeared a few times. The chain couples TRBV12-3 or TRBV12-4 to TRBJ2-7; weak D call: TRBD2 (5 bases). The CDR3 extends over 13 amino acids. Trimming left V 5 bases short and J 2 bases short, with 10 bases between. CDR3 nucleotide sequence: TGTGCCAGCAGTACCGAGGGCCCCTACGAGCAGTACTTC. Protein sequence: CASSTEGPYEQYF.

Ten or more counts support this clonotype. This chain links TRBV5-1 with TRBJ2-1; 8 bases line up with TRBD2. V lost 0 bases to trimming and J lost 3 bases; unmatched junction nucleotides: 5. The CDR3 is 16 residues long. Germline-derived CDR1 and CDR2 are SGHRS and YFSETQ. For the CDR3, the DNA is TGCGCCAGCAGCTTGGCCGTCGCGGGAGGCTACAATGAGCAGTTCTTC. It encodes CASSLAVAGGYNEQFF.

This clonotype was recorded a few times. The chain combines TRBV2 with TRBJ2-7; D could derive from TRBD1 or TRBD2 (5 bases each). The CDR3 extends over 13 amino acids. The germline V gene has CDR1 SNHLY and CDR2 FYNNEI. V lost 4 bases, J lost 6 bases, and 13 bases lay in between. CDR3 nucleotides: TGTGCCAGCAGTGTTTCCGGGACCGGCGAGCAGTACTTC. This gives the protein CASSVSGTGEQYF.

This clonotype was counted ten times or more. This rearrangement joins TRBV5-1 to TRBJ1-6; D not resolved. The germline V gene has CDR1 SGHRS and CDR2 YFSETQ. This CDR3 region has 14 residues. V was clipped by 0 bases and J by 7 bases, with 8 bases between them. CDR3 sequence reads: CASSLVGSNSPLHF. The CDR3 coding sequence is TGCGCCAGCAGCTTGGTAGGCTCCAATTCACCCCTCCACTTT.

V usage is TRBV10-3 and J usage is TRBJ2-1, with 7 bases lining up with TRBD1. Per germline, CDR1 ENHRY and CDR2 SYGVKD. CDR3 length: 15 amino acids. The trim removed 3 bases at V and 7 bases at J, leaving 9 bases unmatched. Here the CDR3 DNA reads TGTGCCATCAGTGAAGGGGGCCGCCCTACGAATGAGCAGTTCTTC. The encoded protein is CAISEGGRPTNEQFF.

The CDR3 DNA reads as TGTGCCAGCAGTGAAGCGCTTCGCGGACTTTCCAATGAGCAGTTCTTC. Its translation is CASSEALRGLSNEQFF. V and J are TRBV2 and TRBJ2-1; TRBD2 is a possible D gene (5 bases). Trimming left V 0 bases short and J 6 bases short, with 15 bases between. There are 16 residues in the CDR3. Germline V CDR1 and CDR2: SNHLY, FYNNEI.

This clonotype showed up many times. The CDR3 DNA sequence: TGCGCCAGCAGCTTGGCTACAGGGGATGGCTACACCTTC. This encodes CASSLATGDGYTF. The chain uses TRBV5-1 and TRBJ1-2; 7 bases align to TRBD1. This CDR3 has 13 amino acids. V was pared by 0 bases and J by 6 bases, with 2 bases of the junction left unmatched. Germline values: CDR1 SGHRS, CDR2 YFSETQ.

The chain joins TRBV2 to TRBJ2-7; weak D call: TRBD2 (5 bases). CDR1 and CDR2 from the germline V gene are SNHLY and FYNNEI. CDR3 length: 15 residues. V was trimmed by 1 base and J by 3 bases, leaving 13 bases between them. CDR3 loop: CASSEGRRVIYEQYF. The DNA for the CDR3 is TGTGCCAGCAGTGAAGGGAGGCGGGTAATCTACGAGCAGTACTTC.

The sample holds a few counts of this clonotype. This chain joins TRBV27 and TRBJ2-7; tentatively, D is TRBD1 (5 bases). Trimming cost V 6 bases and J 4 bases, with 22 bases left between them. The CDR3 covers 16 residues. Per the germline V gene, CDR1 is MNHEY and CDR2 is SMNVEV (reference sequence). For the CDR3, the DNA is TGTGCCAGCAGCCCAGGAGTAGCCCTGGGGCCTTACGAGCAGTACTTC. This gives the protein CASSPGVALGPYEQYF.

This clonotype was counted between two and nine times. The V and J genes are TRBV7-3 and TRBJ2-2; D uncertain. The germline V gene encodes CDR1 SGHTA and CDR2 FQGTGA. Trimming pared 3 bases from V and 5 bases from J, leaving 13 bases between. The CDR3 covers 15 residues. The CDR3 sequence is CASSLGFTETGELFF. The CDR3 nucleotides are TGTGCCAGCAGCTTGGGATTTACCGAGACCGGGGAGCTGTTTTTT.

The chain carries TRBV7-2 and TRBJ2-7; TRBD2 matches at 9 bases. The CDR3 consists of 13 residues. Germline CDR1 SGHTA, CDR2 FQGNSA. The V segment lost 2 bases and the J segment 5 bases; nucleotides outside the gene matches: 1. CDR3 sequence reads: CASSLIAGDEQYF. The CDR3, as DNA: TGTGCCAGCAGCTTAATAGCGGGAGACGAGCAGTACTTC.

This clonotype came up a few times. In DNA, the CDR3 is TGTGCCAGCAGCGTCCATAGCGGGAGGAGGAATGAGCAGTTCTTC. This gives the protein CASSVHSGRRNEQFF. V gene TRBV28 combines with J gene TRBJ2-1; 10 nucleotides agree with TRBD2. Germline CDR1 reads MDHEN; CDR2 reads SYDVKM. The CDR3 runs 15 residues. V shed 6 bases and J 7 bases; nucleotides not matched to a gene: 9.

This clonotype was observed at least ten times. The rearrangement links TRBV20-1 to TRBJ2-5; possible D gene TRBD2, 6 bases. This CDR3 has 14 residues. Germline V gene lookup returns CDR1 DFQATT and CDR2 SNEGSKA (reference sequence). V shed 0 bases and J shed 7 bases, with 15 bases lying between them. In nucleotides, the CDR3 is TGCAGTGCTAGAGACGGAGAGCGGGCGGCGACCCAGTACTTC. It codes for CSARDGERAATQYF.

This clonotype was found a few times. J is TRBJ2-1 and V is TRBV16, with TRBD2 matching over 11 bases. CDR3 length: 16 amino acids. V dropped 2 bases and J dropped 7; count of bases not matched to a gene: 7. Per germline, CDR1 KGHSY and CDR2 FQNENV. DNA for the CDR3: TGTGCCAGCAGCCAAGAACTAGCGGGAGTGAATAATGAGCAGTTCTTC. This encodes CASSQELAGVNNEQFF.

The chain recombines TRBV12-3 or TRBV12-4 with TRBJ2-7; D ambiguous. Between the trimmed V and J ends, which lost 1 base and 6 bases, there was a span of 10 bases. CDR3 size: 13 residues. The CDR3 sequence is CASSLGGNSEQYF. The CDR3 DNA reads TGTGCCAGCAGTTTAGGGGGAAACTCCGAGCAGTACTTC.

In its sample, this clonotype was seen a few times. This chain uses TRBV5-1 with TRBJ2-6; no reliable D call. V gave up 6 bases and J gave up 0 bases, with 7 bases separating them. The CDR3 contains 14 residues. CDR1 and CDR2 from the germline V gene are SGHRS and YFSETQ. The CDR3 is CASTWSSGANVLTF. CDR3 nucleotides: TGCGCCAGCACCTGGAGCTCTGGGGCCAACGTCCTGACTTTC.